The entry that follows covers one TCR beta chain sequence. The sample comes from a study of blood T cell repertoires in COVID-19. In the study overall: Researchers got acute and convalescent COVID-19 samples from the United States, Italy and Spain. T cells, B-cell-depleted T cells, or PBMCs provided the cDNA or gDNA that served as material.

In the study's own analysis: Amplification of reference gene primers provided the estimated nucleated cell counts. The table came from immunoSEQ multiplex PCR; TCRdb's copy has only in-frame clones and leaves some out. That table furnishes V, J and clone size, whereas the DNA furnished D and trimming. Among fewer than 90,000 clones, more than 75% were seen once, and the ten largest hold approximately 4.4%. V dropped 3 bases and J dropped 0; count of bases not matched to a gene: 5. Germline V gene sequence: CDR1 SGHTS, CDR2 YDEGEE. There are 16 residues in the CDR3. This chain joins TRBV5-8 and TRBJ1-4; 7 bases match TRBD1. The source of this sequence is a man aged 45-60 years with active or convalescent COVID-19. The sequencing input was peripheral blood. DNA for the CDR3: TGTGCCAGCAGCTCGGGACAGTTAGCAACTAATGAAAAACTGTTTTTT. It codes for CASSSGQLATNEKLFF.